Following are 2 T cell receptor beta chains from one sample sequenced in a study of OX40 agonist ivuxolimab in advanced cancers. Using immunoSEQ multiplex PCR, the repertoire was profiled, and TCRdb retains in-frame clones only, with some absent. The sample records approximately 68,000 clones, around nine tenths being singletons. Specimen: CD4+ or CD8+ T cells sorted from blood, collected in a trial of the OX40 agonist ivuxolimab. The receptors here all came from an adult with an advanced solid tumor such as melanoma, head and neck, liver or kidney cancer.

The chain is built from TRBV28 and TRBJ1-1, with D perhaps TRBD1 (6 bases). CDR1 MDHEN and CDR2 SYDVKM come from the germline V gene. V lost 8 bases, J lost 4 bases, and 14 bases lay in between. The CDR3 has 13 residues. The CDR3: CASLVPGATEAFF. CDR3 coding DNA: TGTGCCAGCTTAGTTCCGGGGGCCACTGAAGCTTTCTTT.

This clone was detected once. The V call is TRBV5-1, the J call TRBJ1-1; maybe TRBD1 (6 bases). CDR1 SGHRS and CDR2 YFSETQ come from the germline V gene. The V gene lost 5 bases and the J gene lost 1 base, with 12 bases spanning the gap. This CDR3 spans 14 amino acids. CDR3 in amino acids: CASSPGQSNTEAFF. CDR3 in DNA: TGCGCCAGCAGTCCGGGACAATCGAACACTGAAGCTTTCTTT.